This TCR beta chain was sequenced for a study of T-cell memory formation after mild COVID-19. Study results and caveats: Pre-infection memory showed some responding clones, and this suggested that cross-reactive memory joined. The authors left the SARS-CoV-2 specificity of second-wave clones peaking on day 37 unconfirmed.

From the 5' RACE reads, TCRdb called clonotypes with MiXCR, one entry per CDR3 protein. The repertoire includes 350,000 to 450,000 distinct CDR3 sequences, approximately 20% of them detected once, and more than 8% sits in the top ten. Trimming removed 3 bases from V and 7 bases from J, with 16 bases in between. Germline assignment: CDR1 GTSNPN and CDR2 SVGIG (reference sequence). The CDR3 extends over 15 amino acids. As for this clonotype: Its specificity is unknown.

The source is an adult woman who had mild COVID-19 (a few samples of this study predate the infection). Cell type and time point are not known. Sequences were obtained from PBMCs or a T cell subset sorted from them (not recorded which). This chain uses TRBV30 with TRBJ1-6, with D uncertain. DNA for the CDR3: TGTGCCTGGAGCGCGCCCGGCTTCTCGAATTCACCCCTCCACTTT. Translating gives CAWSAPGFSNSPLHF.